The 6 T cell receptor beta chains below all came from one sample that was sequenced in a study of CD8 T cells in Susac syndrome. When the RNA was reverse transcribed, random hexamers were used with an input of about 0.5 to 1 ug. Each CDR3 protein is one row after TCRdb ran MiXCR on the immunoSEQ multiplex PCR reads. The sample contains roughly 150,000 distinct CDR3 sequences, 95% to 96% of which appear only once. The sequenced sample consisted of CD8+ T cells from PBMCs. These receptors all stem from a human donor with multiple sclerosis.

The CDR3, as DNA: TGTGCTAGTGGTTTGAGATTCCTCACAGGGGGGAACAGCTCCTGGGAGGGAAACACTGAAGCTTTCTTT. Amino acid sequence: CASGLRFLTGGNSSWEGNTEAFF. The genes are TRBV12-5 and TRBJ1-1, with 8 bases fitting TRBD1. After removal of 2 bases from V and 2 bases from J, the junction contained 28 bases not matched to a gene. Germline V gene lookup returns CDR1 LGHNT and CDR2 FRNRAP. The CDR3 runs 23 residues.

The chain recombines TRBV6-6 with TRBJ1-1, with a weak D call TRBD1 (6 bases). CDR1 MNHNY and CDR2 SVGAGI come from the germline V gene (reference sequence). V shed 0 bases and J shed 1 base, with 12 bases lying between them. The CDR3 is 16 residues long. The CDR3 reads CASSYSRAGANTEAFF. The CDR3 DNA reads TGTGCCAGCAGTTACTCGAGGGCGGGGGCGAACACTGAAGCTTTCTTT.

A few counts support this clonotype. The V and J genes are TRBV29-1 and TRBJ1-1; possibly TRBD1 for D (5 bases). Germline V CDR1 and CDR2: SQVTM, ANQGSEA. The V gene lost 0 bases and the J gene lost 1 base, with 6 bases spanning the gap. The CDR3 extends over 13 amino acids. This CDR3 reads CSVEEGENTEAFF. The CDR3, as DNA: TGCAGCGTTGAAGAGGGGGAGAACACTGAAGCTTTCTTT.

The rearrangement links TRBV7-9 to TRBJ1-2; TRBD1 might be the D (5 bases). CDR1 SEHNR and CDR2 FQNEAQ come from the germline V gene (reference sequence). The V gene lost 5 bases and the J gene lost 8 bases, with 12 bases spanning the gap. CDR3 length: 12 residues. The CDR3 nucleotides are TGTGCCAGCAGCCCCGGGACCGACGGCTACACCTTC. This sequence encodes CASSPGTDGYTF. The variable domain in full, with the rest retrieved from reference TRBV7-9 and TRBJ1-2, is DTGVSQNPRHKITKRGQNVTFRCDPISEHNRLYWYRQTLGQGPEFLTYFQNEAQLEKSRLLSDRFSAERPKGSFSTLEIQRTEQGDSAMYLCASSPGTDGYTFGSGTRLTVV.

In its sample, this clonotype was seen once. This chain connects TRBV6-5 to TRBJ2-5; possibly TRBD2 for D (7 bases). Germline V CDR1 and CDR2: MNHEY, SVGAGI. Deletions cut 6 bases from V and 1 base from J, with 15 bases between. CDR3 length: 15 amino acids. CDR3 in amino acids: CASSRGGSRQETQYF. CDR3 bases: TGTGCCAGCAGCCGCGGGGGCAGCCGCCAAGAGACCCAGTACTTC.

This clonotype has only one observation. The chain joins TRBV29-1 to TRBJ1-3; D may be TRBD1 (5 bases). The CDR3 is 15 amino acids. The V and J ends lost 7 bases and 4 bases respectively, with 20 bases between them. In germline, CDR1 is SQVTM, CDR2 ANQGSEA. CDR3 bases: TGCAGCGCGATCGAGGGACCGCTCCTGGGAAACACCATATATTTT. Encoded protein: CSAIEGPLLGNTIYF.